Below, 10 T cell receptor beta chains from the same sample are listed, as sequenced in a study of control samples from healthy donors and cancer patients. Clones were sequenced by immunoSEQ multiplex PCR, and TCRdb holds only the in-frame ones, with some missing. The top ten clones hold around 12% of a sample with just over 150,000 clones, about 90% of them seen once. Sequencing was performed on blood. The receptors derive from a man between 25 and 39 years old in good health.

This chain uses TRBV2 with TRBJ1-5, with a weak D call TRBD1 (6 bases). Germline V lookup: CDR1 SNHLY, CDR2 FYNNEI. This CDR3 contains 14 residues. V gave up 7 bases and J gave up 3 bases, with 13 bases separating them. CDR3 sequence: CASNFGGFNQPQHF. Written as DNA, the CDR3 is TGTGCCAGCAATTTTGGGGGCTTCAATCAGCCCCAGCATTTT.

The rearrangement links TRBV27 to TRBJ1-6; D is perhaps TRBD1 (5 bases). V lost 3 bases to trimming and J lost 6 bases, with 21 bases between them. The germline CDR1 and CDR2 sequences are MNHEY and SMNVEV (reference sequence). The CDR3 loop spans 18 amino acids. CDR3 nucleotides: TGTGCCAGCAGTTTTACAGGTGTTGCGGGTCTATTTAATTCACCCCTCCACTTT. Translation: CASSFTGVAGLFNSPLHF.

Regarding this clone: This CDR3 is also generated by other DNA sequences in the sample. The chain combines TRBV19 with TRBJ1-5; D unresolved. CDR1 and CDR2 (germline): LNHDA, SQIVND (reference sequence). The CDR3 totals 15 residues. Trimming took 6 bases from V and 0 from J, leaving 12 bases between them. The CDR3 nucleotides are TGTGCCAGTAGGGTAGGAGATTATAGCAATCAGCCCCAGCATTTT. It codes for CASRVGDYSNQPQHF.

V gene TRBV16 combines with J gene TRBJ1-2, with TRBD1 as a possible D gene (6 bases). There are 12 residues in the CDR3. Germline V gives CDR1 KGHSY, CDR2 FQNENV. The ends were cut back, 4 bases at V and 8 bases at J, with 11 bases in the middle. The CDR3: CASSLDRNGYTF. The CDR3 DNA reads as TGTGCCAGCAGCCTCGACAGGAACGGCTACACCTTC. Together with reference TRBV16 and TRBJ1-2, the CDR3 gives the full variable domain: GEEVAQTPKHLVRGEGQKAKLYCAPIKGHSYVFWYQQVLKNEFKFLISFQNENVFDETGMPKERFSAKCLPNSPCSLEIQATKLEDSAVYFCASSLDRNGYTFGSGTRLTVV.

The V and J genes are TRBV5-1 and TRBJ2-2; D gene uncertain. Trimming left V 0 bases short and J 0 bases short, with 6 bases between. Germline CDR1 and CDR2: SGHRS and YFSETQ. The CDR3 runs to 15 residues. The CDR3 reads CASSLAGSNTGELFF. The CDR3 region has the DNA TGCGCCAGCAGCTTGGCAGGATCGAACACCGGGGAGCTGTTTTTT.

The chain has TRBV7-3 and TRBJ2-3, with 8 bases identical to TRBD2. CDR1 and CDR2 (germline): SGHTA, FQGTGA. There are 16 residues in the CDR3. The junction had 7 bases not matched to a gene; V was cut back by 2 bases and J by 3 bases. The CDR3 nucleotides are TGTGCCAGCAGCTTAGCGCGGGGGGCTGGGACAGATACGCAGTATTTT. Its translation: CASSLARGAGTDTQYF.

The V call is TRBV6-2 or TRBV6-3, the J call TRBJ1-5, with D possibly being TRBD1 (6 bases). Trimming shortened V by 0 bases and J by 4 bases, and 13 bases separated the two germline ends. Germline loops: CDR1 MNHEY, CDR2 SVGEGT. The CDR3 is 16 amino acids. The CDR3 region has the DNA TGTGCCAGCAGTTACTCCAGACAGGTAGGAAATCAGCCCCAGCATTTT. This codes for CASSYSRQVGNQPQHF.

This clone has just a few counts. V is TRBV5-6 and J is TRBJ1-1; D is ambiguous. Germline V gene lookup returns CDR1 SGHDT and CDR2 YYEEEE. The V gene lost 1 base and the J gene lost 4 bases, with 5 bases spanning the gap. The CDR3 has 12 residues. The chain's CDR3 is CASSLLGTEAFF. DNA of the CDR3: TGTGCCAGCAGCTTGTTGGGCACTGAAGCTTTCTTT.

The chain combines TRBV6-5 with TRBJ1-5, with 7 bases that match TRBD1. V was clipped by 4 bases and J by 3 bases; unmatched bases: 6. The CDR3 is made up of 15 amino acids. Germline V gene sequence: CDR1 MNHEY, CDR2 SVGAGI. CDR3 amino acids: CASSSQGKVNQPQHF. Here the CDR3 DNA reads TGTGCCAGCAGTTCACAGGGGAAGGTCAATCAGCCCCAGCATTTT.

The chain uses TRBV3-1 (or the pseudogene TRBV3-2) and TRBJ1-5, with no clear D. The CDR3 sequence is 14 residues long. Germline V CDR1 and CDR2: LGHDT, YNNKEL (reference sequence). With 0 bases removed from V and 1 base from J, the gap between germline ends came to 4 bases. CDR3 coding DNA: TGTGCCAGCAGCCAAGACCTAAGCAATCAGCCCCAGCATTTT. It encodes CASSQDLSNQPQHF.